The sequence of this T cell receptor (beta chain) was determined in a study of memory CD4+ T cells and cytomegalovirus serostatus. In the study overall: This sample comes from healthy Belgian adults, about nine CMV seropositive, 20 to 25 seronegative.

Single viable CD3+CD4+CD8-CD45RO+ cells were sorted as the memory CD4+ T cells. After thawing, CD4+ T cells were positively selected. Per the original methods: After removing out-of-frame reads, 2,204,828 distinct TCRbeta sequences remained. Sequencing was performed with immunoSEQ multiplex PCR; in TCRdb, only in-frame clones are kept and a portion is missing. V and J calls and clone size are those listed in that table; D and trimming were worked out from the DNA. The table shows 35,000 to 50,000 clones, with 65% to 85% occurring only once. The receptor comes from an adult in good health and CMV-seronegative. The sample was memory CD4+ T cells from blood.

In nucleotides, the CDR3 is TGTGCCAGCAGTTACGGGTACGCCGAAAACACCATATATTTT. Its translation is CASSYGYAENTIYF. The chain carries TRBV6-5 and TRBJ1-3; D gene uncertain. V was shortened by 2 bases and J by 6 bases, with 11 bases between the two germline ends. Germline V CDR1 and CDR2: MNHEY, SVGAGI. The CDR3 sequence is 14 residues long.